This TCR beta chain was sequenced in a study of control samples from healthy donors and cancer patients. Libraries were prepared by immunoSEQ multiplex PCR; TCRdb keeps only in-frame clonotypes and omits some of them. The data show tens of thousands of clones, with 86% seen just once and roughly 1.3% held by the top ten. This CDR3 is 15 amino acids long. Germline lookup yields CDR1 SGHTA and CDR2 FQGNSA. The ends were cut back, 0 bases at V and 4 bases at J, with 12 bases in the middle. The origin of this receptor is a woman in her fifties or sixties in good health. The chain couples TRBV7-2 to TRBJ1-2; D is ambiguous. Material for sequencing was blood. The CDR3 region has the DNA TGTGCCAGCAGCTTAGCCACAGCATATTCCTATGGCTACACCTTC. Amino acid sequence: CASSLATAYSYGYTF. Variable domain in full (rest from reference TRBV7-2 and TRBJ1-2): GAGVSQSPSNKVTEKGKDVELRCDPISGHTALYWYRQSLGQGLEFLIYFQGNSAPDKSGLPSDRFSAERTGGSVSTLTIQRTQQEDSAVYLCASSLATAYSYGYTFGSGTRLTVV.